This TCR beta chain was observed in a study of T cells in Graves' hyperthyroidism and ophthalmopathy. Germline V gene lookup returns CDR1 SGHTA and CDR2 FQGNSA. CDR3 size: 17 residues. The trim removed 4 bases at V and 4 bases at J, leaving 11 bases unmatched. The investigators amplified TCR beta CDR3 regions from RNA transcripts. The HTBI primer set was used in a first-round RT-PCR of the TCR CDR3. TCRdb passed the multiplex PCR reads through MiXCR, listing each CDR3 protein once. The table includes about 380,000 distinct CDR3 sequences, approximately 18% detected once. The sample was blood. This clonotype was sampled from a man younger than 35 with Graves' ophthalmopathy. The V and J genes are TRBV7-2 and TRBJ2-3; 10 nucleotides agree with TRBD1. The CDR3 sequence: CASSYRVMTGGADTQYF. For the CDR3, the DNA is TGTGCCAGCAGCTACCGGGTGATGACAGGGGGCGCAGATACGCAGTATTTT.